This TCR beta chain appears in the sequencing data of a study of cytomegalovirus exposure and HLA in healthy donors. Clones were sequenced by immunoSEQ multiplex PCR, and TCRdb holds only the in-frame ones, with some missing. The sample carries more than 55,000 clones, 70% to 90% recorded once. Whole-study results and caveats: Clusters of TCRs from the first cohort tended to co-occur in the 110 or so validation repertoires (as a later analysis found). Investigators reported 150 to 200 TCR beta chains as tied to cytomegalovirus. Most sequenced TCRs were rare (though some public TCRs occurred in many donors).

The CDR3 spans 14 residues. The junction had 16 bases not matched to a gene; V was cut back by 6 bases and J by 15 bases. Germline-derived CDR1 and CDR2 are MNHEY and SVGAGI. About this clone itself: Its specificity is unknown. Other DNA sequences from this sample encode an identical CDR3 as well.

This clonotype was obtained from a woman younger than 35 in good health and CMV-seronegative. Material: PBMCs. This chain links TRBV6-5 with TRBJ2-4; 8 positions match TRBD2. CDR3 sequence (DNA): TGTGCCAGCAGCTACCCCGGGGGAGGCGGGAGGAGGTACTTC. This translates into CASSYPGGGGRRYF.